This TCR beta chain was documented in a study of Graves' ophthalmopathy and Graves' hyperthyroidism. Findings and caveats of the study: Also, most clonotypes expanded in the thyroid above 0.001 frequency appeared in blood.

RNA served as the template for amplifying TCR beta CDR3 regions. RT-PCR in the first round used HTBI primers; a second-round multiplex PCR followed. TCRdb analysed the multiplex PCR reads with MiXCR anew, one entry per CDR3 protein. The sample has about 1.1 million distinct CDR3 sequences, roughly two fifths seen once. This clonotype was seen at least ten times. What it binds is unknown. Aged 18 to 65, the patients with hyperthyroidism had under 2 months' duration and were newly diagnosed. Certain patients were not enrolled. These were patients with other autoimmune diseases, uncontrolled infections, pregnancy or lactation. Per germline, CDR1 SGHKS and CDR2 YYEKEE (reference sequence). Trimming removed 2 bases from V and 7 bases from J; junction bases left unmatched: 4. This CDR3 region has 14 residues.

Material: peripheral blood or thyroid tissue (not recorded which). The TCR was taken from an adult man with Graves' hyperthyroidism. The rearrangement uses TRBV5-5 and TRBJ1-5, with 9 bases lining up with TRBD1. Here the CDR3 reads CASSFGTGTQPQHF. Here the CDR3 DNA reads TGTGCCAGCAGCTTTGGGACAGGGACCCAGCCCCAGCATTTT.